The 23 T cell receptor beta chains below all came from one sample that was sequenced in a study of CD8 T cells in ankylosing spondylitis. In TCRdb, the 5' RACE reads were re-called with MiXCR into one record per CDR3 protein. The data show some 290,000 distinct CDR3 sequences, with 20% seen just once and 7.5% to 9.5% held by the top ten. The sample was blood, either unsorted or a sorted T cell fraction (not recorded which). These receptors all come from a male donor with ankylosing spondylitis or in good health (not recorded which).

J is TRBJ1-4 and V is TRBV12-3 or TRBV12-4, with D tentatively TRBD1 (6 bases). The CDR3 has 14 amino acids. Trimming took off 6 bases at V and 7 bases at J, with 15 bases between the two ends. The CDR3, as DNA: TGTGCCAGCAGCCAGACAACAGGGAGTGAAAAACTGTTTTTT. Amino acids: CASSQTTGSEKLFF.

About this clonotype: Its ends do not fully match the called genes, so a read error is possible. CDR3 sequence (DNA): TGTGCCAGCAGTTTAGCGCAGGGTCAGTGGGGGACAGATACGCAGAATTTT. This encodes CASSLAQGQWGTDTQNF. The chain employs TRBV12-3 or TRBV12-4 and TRBJ2-3; 7 bases align to TRBD1. The CDR3 extends over 17 amino acids.

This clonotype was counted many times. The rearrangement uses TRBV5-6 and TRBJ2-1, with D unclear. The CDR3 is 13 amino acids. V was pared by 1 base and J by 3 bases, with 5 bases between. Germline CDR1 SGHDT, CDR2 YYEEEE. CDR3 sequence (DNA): TGTGCCAGCAGCTTGATTGGCTACAATGAGCAGTTCTTC. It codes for CASSLIGYNEQFF.

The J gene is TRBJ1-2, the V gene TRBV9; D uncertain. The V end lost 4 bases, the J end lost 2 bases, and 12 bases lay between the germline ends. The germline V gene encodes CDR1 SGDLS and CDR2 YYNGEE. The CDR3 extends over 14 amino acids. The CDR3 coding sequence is TGTGCCAGCAGCTCCCGGACGGAGAACTATGGCTACACCTTC. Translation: CASSSRTENYGYTF.

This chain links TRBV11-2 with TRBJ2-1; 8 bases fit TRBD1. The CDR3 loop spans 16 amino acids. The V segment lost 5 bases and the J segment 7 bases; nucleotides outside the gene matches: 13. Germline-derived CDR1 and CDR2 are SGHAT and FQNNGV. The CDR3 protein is CASSLLDRDVSNEQFF. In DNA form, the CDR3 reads TGTGCCAGCAGCCTCCTGGACAGGGATGTCTCTAATGAGCAGTTCTTC.

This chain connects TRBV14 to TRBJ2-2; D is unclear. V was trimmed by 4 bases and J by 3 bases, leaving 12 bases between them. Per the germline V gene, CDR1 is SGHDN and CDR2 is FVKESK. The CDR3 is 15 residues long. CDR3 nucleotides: TGTGCCAGCAGCCGTTTTGACATTGACACCGGGGAGCTGTTTTTT. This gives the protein CASSRFDIDTGELFF.

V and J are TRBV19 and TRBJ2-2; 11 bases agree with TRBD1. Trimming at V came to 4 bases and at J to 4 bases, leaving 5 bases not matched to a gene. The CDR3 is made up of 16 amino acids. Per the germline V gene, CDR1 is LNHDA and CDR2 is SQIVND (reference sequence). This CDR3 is CASSNLGQGGTGELFF. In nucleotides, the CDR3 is TGTGCCAGTAGTAACCTGGGACAGGGGGGCACCGGGGAGCTGTTTTTT. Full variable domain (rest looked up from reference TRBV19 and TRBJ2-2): DGGITQSPKYLFRKEGQNVTLSCEQNLNHDAMYWYRQDPGQGLRLIYYSQIVNDFQKGDIAEGYSVSREKKESFPLTVTSAQKNPTAFYLCASSNLGQGGTGELFFGEGSRLTVL.

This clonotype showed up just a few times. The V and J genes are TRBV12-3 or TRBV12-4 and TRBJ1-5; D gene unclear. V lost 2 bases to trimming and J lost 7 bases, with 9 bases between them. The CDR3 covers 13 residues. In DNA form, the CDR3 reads TGTGCCAGCAGTTTATTTGAGGAGCAGCCCCAGCATTTT. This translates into CASSLFEEQPQHF.

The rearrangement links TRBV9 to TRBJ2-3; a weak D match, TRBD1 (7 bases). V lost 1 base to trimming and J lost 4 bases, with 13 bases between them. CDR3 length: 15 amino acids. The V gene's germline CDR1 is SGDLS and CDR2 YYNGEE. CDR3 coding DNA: TGTGCCAGCAGCGTACAGGGGGGCGGCTCAGATACGCAGTATTTT. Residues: CASSVQGGGSDTQYF.

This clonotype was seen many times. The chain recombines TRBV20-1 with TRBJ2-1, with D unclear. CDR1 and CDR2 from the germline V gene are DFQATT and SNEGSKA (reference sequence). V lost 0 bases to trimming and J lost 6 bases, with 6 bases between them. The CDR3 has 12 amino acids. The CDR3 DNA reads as TGCAGTGCTAGAGATCTTAGCAATGAGCAGTTCTTC. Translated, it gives CSARDLSNEQFF.

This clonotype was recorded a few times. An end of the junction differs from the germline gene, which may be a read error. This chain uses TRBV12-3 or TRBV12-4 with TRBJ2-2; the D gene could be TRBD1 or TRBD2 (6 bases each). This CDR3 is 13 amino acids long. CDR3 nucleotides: TGTGCCAGCAGTTTATTTCTCGGGGACCCGGGGGCTTTT. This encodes CASSLFLGDPGAF.

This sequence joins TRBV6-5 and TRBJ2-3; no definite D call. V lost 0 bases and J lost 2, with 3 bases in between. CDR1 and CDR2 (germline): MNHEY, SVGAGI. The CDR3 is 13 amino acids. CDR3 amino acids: CASSYSNTDTQYF. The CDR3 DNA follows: TGTGCCAGCAGTTACTCGAACACAGATACGCAGTATTTT.

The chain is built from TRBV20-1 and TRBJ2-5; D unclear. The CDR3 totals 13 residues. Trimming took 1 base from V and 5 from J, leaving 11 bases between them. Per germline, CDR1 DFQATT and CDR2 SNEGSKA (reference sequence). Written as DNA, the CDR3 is TGCAGTGCTAGAGGACAACCTCACGAGACCCAGTACTTC. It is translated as CSARGQPHETQYF.

The CDR3 nucleotides are TGTGCCAGCAGCGTAGGTCTAGGGGGCGGACAAGAGACCCAGTACTTC. It translates to CASSVGLGGGQETQYF. The V gene is TRBV9, the J gene TRBJ2-5; 7 bases match TRBD1. The CDR3 loop spans 16 amino acids. The junction had 7 bases not matched to a gene; V was cut back by 0 bases and J by 2 bases. Looked up from germline, CDR1 is SGDLS and CDR2 is YYNGEE.

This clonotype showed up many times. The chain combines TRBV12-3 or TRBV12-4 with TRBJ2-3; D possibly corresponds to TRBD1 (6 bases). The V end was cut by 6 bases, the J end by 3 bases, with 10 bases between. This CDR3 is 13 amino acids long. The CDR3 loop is CASRETGTDTQYF. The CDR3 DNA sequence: TGTGCCAGCAGAGAGACAGGAACAGATACGCAGTATTTT.

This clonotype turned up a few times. In DNA, the CDR3 is TGTGCCAGCAGGGGGGACCTTCTTTACGCTGAAGCTTTCTTT. Residues: CASRGDLLYAEAFF. The chain uses TRBV5-5 and TRBJ1-1, with D possibly TRBD1 on 5 matching bases. The CDR3 is 14 residues long. The germline CDR1 and CDR2 sequences are SGHKS and YYEKEE (reference sequence). The V end lost 5 bases, the J end lost 6 bases, and 17 bases lay between the germline ends.

This CDR3 is CASSQGTGGTYEQYV. The CDR3 DNA sequence: TGCGCCAGCAGCCAAGGCACAGGGGGTACCTACGAGCAGTACGTC. V and J are TRBV4-1 and TRBJ2-7; the match to TRBD1 covers 8 bases. The trim removed 1 base at V and 2 bases at J, leaving 4 bases unmatched. The CDR3 totals 15 residues. From germline, CDR1 is MGHRA and CDR2 YSYEKL.

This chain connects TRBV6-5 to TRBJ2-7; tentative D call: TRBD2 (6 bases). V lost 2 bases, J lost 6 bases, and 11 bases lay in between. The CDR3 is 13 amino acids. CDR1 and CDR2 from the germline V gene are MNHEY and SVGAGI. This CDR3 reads CASSYSIGGEQYV. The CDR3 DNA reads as TGTGCCAGCAGTTACAGTATCGGGGGCGAGCAGTACGTC.

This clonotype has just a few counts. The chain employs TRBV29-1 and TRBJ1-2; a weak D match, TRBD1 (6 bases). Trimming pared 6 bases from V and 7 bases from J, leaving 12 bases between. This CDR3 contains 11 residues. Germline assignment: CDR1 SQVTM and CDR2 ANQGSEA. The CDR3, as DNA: TGCAGCGTCGGGGGCGAGAGTGGCTACACCTTC. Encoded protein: CSVGGESGYTF.

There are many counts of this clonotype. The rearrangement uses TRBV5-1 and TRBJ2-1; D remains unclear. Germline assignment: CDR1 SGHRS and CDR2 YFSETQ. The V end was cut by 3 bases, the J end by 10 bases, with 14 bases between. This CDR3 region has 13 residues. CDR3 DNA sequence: TGCGCCAGCAGCTCTCACTTAGGCCACGAGCAGTTCTTC. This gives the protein CASSSHLGHEQFF.

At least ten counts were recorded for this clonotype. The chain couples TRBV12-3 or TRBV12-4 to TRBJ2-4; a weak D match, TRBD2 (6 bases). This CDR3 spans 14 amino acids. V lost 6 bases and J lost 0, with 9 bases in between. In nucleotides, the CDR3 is TGTGCCAGCAGCCCCGGGGGAGCCAAAAACATTCAGTACTTC. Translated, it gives CASSPGGAKNIQYF.

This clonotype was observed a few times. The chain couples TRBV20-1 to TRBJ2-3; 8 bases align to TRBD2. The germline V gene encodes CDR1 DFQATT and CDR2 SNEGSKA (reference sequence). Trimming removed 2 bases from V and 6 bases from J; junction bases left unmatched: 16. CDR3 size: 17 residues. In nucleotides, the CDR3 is TGCAGTGCTAGATGGGGTCAGCGGGGGCGACCTGAGGATACGCAGTATTTT. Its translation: CSARWGQRGRPEDTQYF.

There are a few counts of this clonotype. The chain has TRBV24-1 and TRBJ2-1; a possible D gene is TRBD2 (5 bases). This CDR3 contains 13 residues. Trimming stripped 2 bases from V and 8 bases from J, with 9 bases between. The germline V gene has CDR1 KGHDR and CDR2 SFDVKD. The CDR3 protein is CATSDSRVDEQFF. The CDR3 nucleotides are TGTGCCACCAGTGATTCGAGGGTTGATGAGCAGTTCTTC.